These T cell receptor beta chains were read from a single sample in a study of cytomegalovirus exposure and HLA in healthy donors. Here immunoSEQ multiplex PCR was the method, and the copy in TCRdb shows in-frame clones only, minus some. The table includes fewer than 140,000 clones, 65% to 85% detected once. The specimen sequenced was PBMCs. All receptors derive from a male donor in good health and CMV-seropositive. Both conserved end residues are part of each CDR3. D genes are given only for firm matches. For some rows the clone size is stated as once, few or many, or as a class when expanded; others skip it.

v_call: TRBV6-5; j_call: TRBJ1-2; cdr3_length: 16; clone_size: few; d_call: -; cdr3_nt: TGTGCCAGCAGTTACTCCGGGGTTGAGGGATCCTATGGCTACACCTTC; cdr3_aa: CASSYSGVEGSYGYTF
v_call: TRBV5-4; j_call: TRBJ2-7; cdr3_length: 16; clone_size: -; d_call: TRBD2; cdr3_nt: TGTGCCAGCAGCTTGGAACTAGCGGGGAACGCCTACGAGCAGTACTTC; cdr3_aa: CASSLELAGNAYEQYF
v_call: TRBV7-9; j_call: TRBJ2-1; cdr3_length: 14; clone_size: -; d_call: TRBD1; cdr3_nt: TGTGCCAGCAGCCTGGGACAGGGGGGGAATGAGCAGTTCTTC; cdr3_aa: CASSLGQGGNEQFF
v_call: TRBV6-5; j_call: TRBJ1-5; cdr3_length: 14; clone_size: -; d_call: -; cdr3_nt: TGTGCCAGCAGACGTTCGCGGGGAGACCAGCCCCAGCATTTT; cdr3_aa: CASRRSRGDQPQHF
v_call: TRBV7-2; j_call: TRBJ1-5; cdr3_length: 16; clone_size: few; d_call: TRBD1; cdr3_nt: TGTGCCAGCAGCTTAACCGGGACAGAAACCAATCAGCCCCAGAATTTT; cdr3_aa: CASSLTGTETNQPQNF
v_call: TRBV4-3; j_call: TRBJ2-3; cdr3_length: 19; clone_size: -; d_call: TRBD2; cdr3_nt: TGCGCCAGCAGCCAAGATGAGACTAGCGGGAGGGCTAGCACAGATACGCAGTATTTT; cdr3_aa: CASSQDETSGRASTDTQYF
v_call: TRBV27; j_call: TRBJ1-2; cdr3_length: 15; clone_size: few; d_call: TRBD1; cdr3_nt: TGTGCCAGCAGTCAACGGACAGGGGGCAGATATGGCTACACCTTC; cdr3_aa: CASSQRTGGRYGYTF
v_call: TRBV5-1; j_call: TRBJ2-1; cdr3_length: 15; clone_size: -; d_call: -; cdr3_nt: TGCGCCAGCAGCTTGTATCAGGGGCCCTACAATGAGCAGTTCTTC; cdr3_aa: CASSLYQGPYNEQFF
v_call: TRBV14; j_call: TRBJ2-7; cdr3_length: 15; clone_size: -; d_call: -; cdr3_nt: TGTGCCAGCAGCCAAGTAGCGGCAAATGAGTACGAGCAGTACTTC; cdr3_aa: CASSQVAANEYEQYF
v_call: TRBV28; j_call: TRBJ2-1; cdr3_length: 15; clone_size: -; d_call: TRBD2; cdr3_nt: TGTGCCAGCAGGGCCTCCAGCGGGACTTACAATGAGCAGTTCTTC; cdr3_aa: CASRASSGTYNEQFF
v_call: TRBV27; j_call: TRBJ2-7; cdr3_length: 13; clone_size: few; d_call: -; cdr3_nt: TGTGCCAGCAGTTTCGCCAGGGAATACGAGCAGTACTTC; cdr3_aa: CASSFAREYEQYF
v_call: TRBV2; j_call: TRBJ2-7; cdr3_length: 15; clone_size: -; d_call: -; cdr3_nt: TGTGCCAGCAGTGACTCCGACAGCAAAACCTACGAGCAGTACTTC; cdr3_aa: CASSDSDSKTYEQYF
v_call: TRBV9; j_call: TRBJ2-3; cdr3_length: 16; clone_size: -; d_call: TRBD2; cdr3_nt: TGTGCCAGCAGTCTTAAGCGGGGGGCAGCCACAGATACGCAGTATTTT; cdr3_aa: CASSLKRGAATDTQYF
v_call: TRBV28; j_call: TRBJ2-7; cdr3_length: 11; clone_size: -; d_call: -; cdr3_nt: TGTGCCAGCAGCCTCAGGGGTGAAGAGTACTTC; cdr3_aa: CASSLRGEEYF